One sample yielded the 19 T cell receptor beta chains listed below, sequenced in a study of cytomegalovirus exposure and HLA in healthy donors. Amplification used 60 Vbeta primers and 13 Jbeta primers. The repertoire was sequenced with immunoSEQ multiplex PCR; TCRdb's copy has only in-frame clones and lacks some. The sample has 180,000 or so clones, approximately 80% seen once. Sequenced: PBMCs. The receptors shown here come from a female donor in good health and CMV-seronegative.

The chain has TRBV21-1 and TRBJ2-7; the table's D call of TRBD2 was not tested on the DNA. TRBV21-1 has pseudogene status. The CDR3 loop spans 17 amino acids. This CDR3 is CASSTGGWLRSSYEQYF. The DNA for the CDR3 is TGTGCCAGCAGCACAGGAGGCTGGCTGCGAAGCTCCTACGAGCAGTACTTC.

The chain links TRBV30 to TRBJ2-3, with D possibly being TRBD1 (5 bases). The CDR3 extends over 13 amino acids. V was cut by 3 bases and J by 2 bases, with 9 bases left in between. CDR1 is GTSNPN and CDR2 is SVGIG in the germline V gene (reference sequence). The CDR3 reads CAWRGRSTDTQYF. The DNA for the CDR3 is TGTGCCTGGAGGGGGCGGTCCACAGATACGCAGTATTTT.

This clone has just one count. The CDR3, as DNA: TGTGCCAGCAGCTTCAGGGGTAGCTATGGCTACACCTTC. Protein sequence: CASSFRGSYGYTF. This rearrangement joins TRBV6-5 to TRBJ1-2; D might be TRBD1 (6 bases). The CDR3 length is 13 residues. The V and J ends lost 6 bases and 4 bases respectively, with 12 bases between them. In germline, CDR1 is MNHEY, CDR2 SVGAGI.

The V gene is TRBV2, the J gene TRBJ2-5; no reliable D call. CDR1 is SNHLY, CDR2 FYNNEI, per germline. The CDR3 contains 14 residues. V lost 2 bases and J 2 bases, leaving 9 bases between the germline ends. CDR3 sequence: CASSERTIQETQYF. The DNA of the CDR3 is TGTGCCAGCAGTGAACGTACTATTCAAGAGACCCAGTACTTC.

The J gene is TRBJ1-1, the V gene TRBV2; D unresolved. This CDR3 has 14 residues. With 2 bases removed from V and 0 bases from J, the gap between germline ends came to 7 bases. Germline V gene sequence: CDR1 SNHLY, CDR2 FYNNEI. The CDR3 DNA reads TGTGCCAGCAGTGAAAGTCAGGTGAACACTGAAGCTTTCTTT. As protein: CASSESQVNTEAFF.

The gene calls are TRBV14 and TRBJ2-1; TRBD2 agrees at 15 bases. In germline, CDR1 is SGHDN, CDR2 FVKESK. J gave up 15 bases and V 0 bases, and 6 bases lay outside the gene matches. There are 15 residues in the CDR3. For the CDR3, the DNA is TGTGCCAGCAGCCAAGAAGGACTAGCGGGAGGGTGGCTGTTCTTC. Encoded protein: CASSQEGLAGGWLFF.

The rearrangement links TRBV9 to TRBJ2-3, with D maybe TRBD1 (5 bases). Trimming left V 1 base short and J 1 base short, with 16 bases between. CDR1 and CDR2 from the germline V gene are SGDLS and YYNGEE. The CDR3 contains 17 residues. CDR3 sequence (DNA): TGTGCCAGCAGCGTATCTCTACCAGGGTATCGCACAGATACGCAGTATTTT. Residues: CASSVSLPGYRTDTQYF.

The rearrangement links TRBV6-5 to TRBJ2-3, with 7 nucleotides matching TRBD1. Germline CDR1 reads MNHEY; CDR2 reads SVGAGI. J gave up 1 base and V 6 bases, and 1 base lay outside the gene matches. The CDR3 length is 13 residues. CDR3 DNA sequence: TGTGCCAGCAGCACAGGGGGCACAGATACGCAGTATTTT. Translating it yields CASSTGGTDTQYF.

CDR3 in amino acids: CASNFDRGGEKLFF. DNA of the CDR3: TGTGCCAGCAATTTCGACAGGGGTGGGGAAAAACTGTTTTTT. This chain connects TRBV2 to TRBJ1-4, with 8 bases fitting TRBD1. The CDR3 totals 14 residues. CDR1 SNHLY and CDR2 FYNNEI come from the germline V gene. J gave up 8 bases and V 7 bases, and 9 bases lay outside the gene matches.

This chain connects TRBV5-1 to TRBJ2-5; TRBD2 matches at 7 bases. The CDR3 loop spans 13 amino acids. Germline V gene sequence: CDR1 SGHRS, CDR2 YFSETQ. The V segment lost 6 bases and the J segment 3 bases; nucleotides outside the gene matches: 5. The CDR3 spells CASTLGREETQYF. In nucleotides, the CDR3 is TGCGCCAGCACCCTTGGGAGGGAAGAGACCCAGTACTTC.

The V gene is TRBV5-1, the J gene TRBJ2-1; TRBD2 might be the D (6 bases). This CDR3 contains 15 residues. Trimming took 3 bases from V and 0 from J, leaving 10 bases between them. Per the germline V gene, CDR1 is SGHRS and CDR2 is YFSETQ. The CDR3 loop reads CASSSSGHSYNEQFF. In nucleotides, the CDR3 is TGCGCCAGCAGCTCGAGCGGGCACTCCTACAATGAGCAGTTCTTC.

About this clone: One junction end disagrees with the germline gene, perhaps due to a read error. V usage is TRBV4-1 and J usage is TRBJ1-2; 7 nucleotides align to TRBD1. CDR3 length: 15 amino acids. Per germline, CDR1 MGHRA and CDR2 YSYEKL. The CDR3 nucleotides read TGCGCCAGCAGCCAGAGGGACAGCGGTATCTATGGCCACACCTTC. Residues: CASSQRDSGIYGHTF.

The V and J genes are TRBV5-1 and TRBJ2-5; 11 bases match TRBD2. In germline, CDR1 is SGHRS, CDR2 YFSETQ. The ends lost 4 bases at V and 5 bases at J; junction bases unmatched: 4. The CDR3 spans 14 residues. The CDR3 DNA follows: TGCGCCAGCAGCACGGGACTAGCGGAGGAGACCCAGTACTTC. Its protein is CASSTGLAEETQYF. Variable domain in full (rest from reference TRBV5-1 and TRBJ2-5): KAGVTQTPRYLIKTRGQQVTLSCSPISGHRSVSWYQQTPGQGLQFLFEYFSETQRNKGNFPGRFSGRQFSNSRSEMNVSTLELGDSALYLCASSTGLAEETQYFGPGTRLLVL.

The chain employs TRBV5-1 and TRBJ2-7, with TRBD2 identical over 11 bases. With 1 base clipped from V and 1 base from J, the junction kept 4 bases outside the gene matches. The germline V gene has CDR1 SGHRS and CDR2 YFSETQ. The CDR3 has 16 amino acids. CDR3 sequence: CASSLSGTSGSYEQYF. CDR3 bases: TGCGCCAGCAGCTTGTCCGGGACTAGCGGATCCTACGAGCAGTACTTC.

This rearrangement joins TRBV2 to TRBJ1-5; 8 nucleotides match TRBD1. The germline V gene encodes CDR1 SNHLY and CDR2 FYNNEI. V was pared by 6 bases and J by 5 bases, with 9 bases of the junction left unmatched. This CDR3 is built from 15 residues. The CDR3 sequence: CASSAGRGHHQPQHF. The CDR3 nucleotides read TGTGCCAGCAGCGCTGGCAGGGGGCATCATCAGCCCCAGCATTTT.

In this sample, this clone is medium-sized. The J gene is TRBJ2-2, the V gene TRBV2, with D unresolved. This CDR3 is 16 amino acids long. CDR1 and CDR2 (germline): SNHLY, FYNNEI. V lost 0 bases and J lost 2, with 10 bases in between. In nucleotides, the CDR3 is TGTGCCAGCAGTGAAGCCTTTAGATTAAACACCGGGGAGCTGTTTTTT. It translates to CASSEAFRLNTGELFF. Full variable domain (outside the CDR3, taken from reference TRBV2 and TRBJ2-2): EPEVTQTPSHQVTQMGQEVILRCVPISNHLYFYWYRQILGQKVEFLVSFYNNEISEKSEIFDDQFSVERPDGSNFTLKIRSTKLEDSAMYFCASSEAFRLNTGELFFGEGSRLTVL.

The CDR3 nucleotides read TGTGCCAGCAGCTTAACCCCCAGCCGGGTCTTCTACGAGCAGTACTTC. The encoded protein is CASSLTPSRVFYEQYF. The chain employs TRBV7-8 and TRBJ2-7, with D unclear. The germline V gene has CDR1 SGHVS and CDR2 FQNEAQ. This CDR3 contains 16 residues. V shed 2 bases and J shed 3 bases, with 17 bases lying between them.

In this sample, this clone turned up a few times. V is TRBV5-6 and J is TRBJ2-7; D is possibly TRBD1 (6 bases). The CDR3 has 15 amino acids. V lost 6 bases and J lost 3, with 19 bases in between. Germline V CDR1 and CDR2: SGHDT, YYEEEE. The CDR3 sequence: CASTIQGVGLYEQYF. The CDR3 DNA is TGTGCCAGCACTATACAGGGTGTGGGCCTCTACGAGCAGTACTTC.

This chain links TRBV11-2 with TRBJ2-4, with a weak D call TRBD2 (6 bases). Per the germline V gene, CDR1 is SGHAT and CDR2 is FQNNGV. Trimming cost V 5 bases and J 0 bases, with 20 bases left between them. The CDR3 runs 18 residues. CDR3 nucleotide sequence: TGTGCCAGCAGCACCTTCCCCTCCTCGGGGGTAGCCAAAAACATTCAGTACTTC. This codes for CASSTFPSSGVAKNIQYF.